These 10 T cell receptor beta chains originate from one sample sequenced in a study of blood T cell repertoires in COVID-19. Libraries were prepared by immunoSEQ multiplex PCR; TCRdb keeps only in-frame clonotypes and omits some of them. Among 130,000 or so clones listed, approximately 89% were seen once. The sequenced sample was peripheral blood. The receptors derive from a woman in her 70s with COVID-19, enrolled during active disease.

This clone was detected only once. The chain employs TRBV5-1 and TRBJ1-6, with D tentatively TRBD1 (6 bases). Trimming stripped 5 bases from V and 8 bases from J, with 14 bases between. Germline CDR1 is SGHRS and CDR2 is YFSETQ. This CDR3 comprises 14 residues. The CDR3 nucleotides are TGCGCCAGCAGAAACAGGGCTAATGATTCACCCCTCCACTTT. Amino acids: CASRNRANDSPLHF.

This chain uses TRBV28 with TRBJ1-6; D gene ambiguous. This CDR3 has 15 amino acids. The germline V and J ends were trimmed by 5 bases and 5 bases, with 13 bases remaining between them. Germline V gene sequence: CDR1 MDHEN, CDR2 SYDVKM. The DNA for the CDR3 is TGTGCCAGCAGTCCTATCCCACTCAATAATTCACCCCTCCACTTT. It encodes CASSPIPLNNSPLHF.

The chain couples TRBV7-8 to TRBJ1-5, with D unclear. The germline V gene encodes CDR1 SGHVS and CDR2 FQNEAQ. The CDR3 spans 13 residues. V lost 5 bases, J lost 7 bases, and 12 bases lay in between. The CDR3 is CASSLDLGQPQHF. The CDR3 DNA is TGTGCCAGCAGCCTCGACCTGGGCCAGCCCCAGCATTTT.

V is TRBV3-1 (or the pseudogene TRBV3-2) and J is TRBJ1-4; 9 nucleotides match TRBD1. After removal of 6 bases from V and 4 bases from J, the junction contained 9 bases not matched to a gene. Germline CDR1 and CDR2: LGHDT and YNNKEL (reference sequence). The CDR3 spans 16 residues. The CDR3 spells CASSLGQGIRNEKLFF. CDR3 bases: TGTGCCAGCAGTCTTGGACAGGGGATCCGTAATGAAAAACTGTTTTTT.

This chain links TRBV5-1 with TRBJ2-1; D gene uncertain. Deletions cut 3 bases from V and 5 bases from J, with 3 bases between. The CDR3 sequence is 11 residues long. Germline V gives CDR1 SGHRS, CDR2 YFSETQ. As DNA, the CDR3 is TGCGCCAGCAGCTCAGACAATGAGCAGTTCTTC. It encodes CASSSDNEQFF.

This chain links TRBV6-6 with TRBJ2-7; TRBD2 is a possible D gene (6 bases). Germline CDR1 and CDR2: MNHNY and SVGAGI (reference sequence). V was trimmed by 5 bases and J by 3 bases, leaving 20 bases between them. The CDR3 contains 16 residues. The CDR3 region is CASSPRPGLQIYEQYF. CDR3 nucleotides: TGTGCCAGCAGTCCACGACCGGGACTGCAAATCTACGAGCAGTACTTC.

This rearrangement joins TRBV4-2 to TRBJ2-2; 7 bases match TRBD1. V gave up 1 base and J gave up 7 bases; unmatched junction bases: 9. This CDR3 has 16 residues. Germline V gene data show CDR1 as LGHNA and CDR2 as YNFKEQ. The CDR3 sequence is CASSQASEGAGGELFF. The DNA for the CDR3 is TGTGCCAGCAGCCAAGCTTCAGAGGGGGCAGGCGGGGAGCTGTTTTTT.

The chain recombines TRBV29-1 with TRBJ2-1, with unresolved D. Trimming stripped 8 bases from V and 12 bases from J, with 14 bases between. The CDR3 totals 10 residues. From germline, CDR1 is SQVTM and CDR2 ANQGSEA. In nucleotides, the CDR3 is TGCAGCAACTCAAGCACTGCGCAGTTCTTC. Translated: CSNSSTAQFF.

The genes are TRBV27 and TRBJ1-5; TRBD1 aligns across 8 bases. Germline V gene sequence: CDR1 MNHEY, CDR2 SMNVEV (reference sequence). This CDR3 is 16 amino acids long. Trimming at V came to 5 bases and at J to 7 bases, leaving 13 bases not matched to a gene. The CDR3 DNA is TGTGCCAGCAGTCCGACAGGACAGGGCTCAGGGCAGCCCCAGCATTTT. Encoded protein: CASSPTGQGSGQPQHF.

This clone was found a few times. The V and J genes are TRBV6-5 and TRBJ1-2; no firm D call. Germline values: CDR1 MNHEY, CDR2 SVGAGI. This CDR3 has 14 residues. Trimming took 0 bases from V and 2 from J, leaving 7 bases between them. The CDR3 loop reads CASSYSGGNYGYTF. CDR3 DNA: TGTGCCAGCAGTTACTCAGGAGGAAACTATGGCTACACCTTC.